These 32 T cell receptor beta chains came from one sample sequenced in a study of CD8+ T cells in alopecia areata listed by TCRdb under 2018. The sample's time point label, in plain terms: about four weeks on oral tofacitinib. This specimen's treatment or condition label, per the study, means: oral pan-JAK inhibitor, 5-10 mg twice daily. Library generation was performed with the immunoSEQ multiplex PCR assay. For TCR sequencing, RNA was extracted from every sample and reverse transcribed into cDNA to serve as template. In TCRdb, the immuneACCESS table is reduced to in-frame sequences with V and J assigned. These tables do not hold every clone; where another copy was compared, an unresolved V gene accounts for under half, and the others remain unexplained. This sample holds about 120,000 clones; more than 40% were observed only once. Roughly 0.45% of the sample rests with the top ten. This specimen was CD4+ T cells sorted from blood, taken at week 4, from a patient treated with tofacitinib. These receptors were obtained from a human donor with alopecia areata.

The chain has TRBV19 and TRBJ2-1, with TRBD2 identical over 7 bases. This CDR3 has 18 residues. Losses at the gene ends were 1 base for V and 3 bases for J; bases not matched to a gene: 12. Germline assignment: CDR1 LNHDA and CDR2 SQIVND (reference sequence). CDR3 bases: TGTGCCAGTAGTATAGCTCCACAACTAGCGCCGTTCTACAATGAGCAGTTCTTC. Encoded protein: CASSIAPQLAPFYNEQFF.

With respect to this clone: A read error may account for a junction end that differs from germline. The chain combines TRBV5-6 with TRBJ2-4; D not certain. CDR3 length: 15 amino acids. Germline V gene data show CDR1 as SGHDT and CDR2 as YYEEEE. CDR3 in amino acids: CASSFRDLPKDIQYF. In DNA form, the CDR3 reads TGTGCCAGCAGCTTCCGTGACCTGCCCAAAGACATTCAGTACTTC.

The chain employs TRBV29-1 and TRBJ2-1, with D possibly being TRBD1 (5 bases). CDR1 is SQVTM and CDR2 is ANQGSEA in the germline V gene. V was cut by 1 base and J by 0 bases, with 10 bases left in between. This CDR3 is built from 15 residues. In nucleotides, the CDR3 is TGCAGCGTTGAAGTGGGGCTGACCTCCTACAATGAGCAGTTCTTC. As protein: CSVEVGLTSYNEQFF.

The chain is built from TRBV27 and TRBJ2-5, with D possibly matching TRBD2 (5 bases). Germline V gene sequence: CDR1 MNHEY, CDR2 SMNVEV (reference sequence). Trimming pared 3 bases from V and 3 bases from J, leaving 26 bases between. There are 19 residues in the CDR3. The CDR3 DNA reads TGTGCCAGCAGTTTCTTTCCCCCCGTGTTAGGGAGCGCCAAAGAGACCCAGTACTTC. Residues: CASSFFPPVLGSAKETQYF.

The chain joins TRBV6-5 to TRBJ2-7; no clear D gene. The CDR3 loop spans 14 amino acids. The germline V and J ends were trimmed by 0 bases and 2 bases, with 8 bases remaining between them. Germline CDR1 is MNHEY and CDR2 is SVGAGI. The CDR3 is CASSYSINTYEQYF. CDR3 sequence (DNA): TGTGCCAGCAGTTACTCGATTAATACCTACGAGCAGTACTTC.

This clone was observed a few times. CDR3 amino acids: CASSLGPVGTATEAFF. In DNA, the CDR3 is TGCGCCAGCAGCTTGGGACCGGTTGGTACGGCCACTGAAGCTTTCTTT. V and J are TRBV5-1 and TRBJ1-1; D ambiguous. Germline V gene sequence: CDR1 SGHRS, CDR2 YFSETQ. The CDR3 length is 16 residues. V lost 0 bases and J lost 4, with 16 bases in between.

In regard to this clone: This sample also contains other DNA sequences that code for the same CDR3. The chain links TRBV29-1 to TRBJ2-1, with D unresolved. The CDR3 runs 12 residues. The V gene's germline CDR1 is SQVTM and CDR2 ANQGSEA. V gave up 4 bases and J gave up 4 bases, with 8 bases separating them. CDR3 DNA: TGCAGCGTTGCTTCCAGTTACAATGAGCAGTTCTTC. Translating it yields CSVASSYNEQFF.

The genes are TRBV5-1 and TRBJ2-7; tentatively, D is TRBD1 or TRBD2 (5 bases each). The CDR3 contains 13 residues. Deletions cut 7 bases from V and 5 bases from J, with 16 bases between. Germline V gives CDR1 SGHRS, CDR2 YFSETQ. CDR3 in amino acids: CASGIAGSHEQYF. The DNA for the CDR3 is TGCGCCAGCGGTATTGCAGGGAGTCACGAGCAGTACTTC.

This clone was detected only a few times. V gene TRBV30 combines with J gene TRBJ2-7; tentatively, D is TRBD1 (5 bases). The ends were cut back, 3 bases at V and 5 bases at J, with 14 bases in the middle. This CDR3 contains 13 residues. CDR1 is GTSNPN and CDR2 is SVGIG in the germline V gene (reference sequence). As DNA, the CDR3 is TGTGCCTGGAGACGAATATCCAGGGACGAGCAGTACTTC. It is translated as CAWRRISRDEQYF.

The table lists this clone with a few counts. The chain links TRBV9 to TRBJ1-1, with TRBD1 matching 7 bases. The length of the CDR3 is 13 residues. The junction had 8 bases not matched to a gene; V was cut back by 7 bases and J by 5 bases. Germline V lookup: CDR1 SGDLS, CDR2 YYNGEE. The CDR3 protein is CASREGAGTEAFF. CDR3 sequence (DNA): TGTGCCAGCCGTGAGGGGGCAGGGACTGAAGCTTTCTTT.

The chain joins TRBV30 to TRBJ1-5; 7 bases fit TRBD1. The germline CDR1 and CDR2 sequences are GTSNPN and SVGIG (reference sequence). The J segment lost 6 bases and the V segment lost 2 bases, leaving 10 bases of the junction unmatched. The CDR3 has 15 amino acids. The CDR3 is CAWSPPDRVGQPQHF. CDR3 sequence (DNA): TGTGCCTGGAGTCCCCCTGACAGGGTGGGTCAGCCCCAGCATTTT.

In its sample, this clone was seen a few times. The chain has TRBV29-1 and TRBJ1-1, with 11 bases identical to TRBD1. The CDR3 length is 14 residues. The V gene's germline CDR1 is SQVTM and CDR2 ANQGSEA. The J segment lost 4 bases and the V segment lost 7 bases, leaving 8 bases of the junction unmatched. The CDR3 nucleotides are TGCAGCGGTGGACAGGGGGCAGAACGCACTGAAGCTTTCTTT. Protein sequence: CSGGQGAERTEAFF.

For this clone: Germline and junction disagree at one end, which may indicate a read error. The chain combines TRBV25-1 with TRBJ2-1; possible D gene TRBD2, 6 bases. Germline V gives CDR1 MGHDK, CDR2 SYGVNS. The CDR3 is made up of 11 amino acids. CDR3 sequence reads: CASRDYDEQFF. CDR3 sequence (DNA): TGTGCCAGCAGGGACTACGATGAGCAGTTCTTC.

J is TRBJ1-4 and V is TRBV29-1, with D uncertain. Germline V CDR1 and CDR2: SQVTM, ANQGSEA. The CDR3 has 13 amino acids. Trimming took 3 bases from V and 6 from J, leaving 11 bases between them. The CDR3 sequence: CSVDLGLDEKLFF. The CDR3 DNA sequence: TGCAGCGTTGACTTGGGCCTTGATGAAAAACTGTTTTTT.

The V call is TRBV29-1, the J call TRBJ2-1; no clear D gene. CDR3 length equals 12 residues. With 4 bases removed from V and 1 base from J, the gap between germline ends came to 5 bases. Germline V gene data show CDR1 as SQVTM and CDR2 as ANQGSEA. The CDR3 loop reads CSVGRSYNEQFF. Here the CDR3 DNA reads TGCAGCGTTGGTAGATCCTACAATGAGCAGTTCTTC.

This clone is a singleton in its sample. The gene calls are TRBV29-1 and TRBJ1-1; a possible D gene is TRBD1 (6 bases). The germline V and J ends were trimmed by 6 bases and 8 bases, with 28 bases remaining between them. This CDR3 contains 16 residues. Germline CDR1 reads SQVTM; CDR2 reads ANQGSEA. CDR3 sequence: CSVGSLIQGPQAEAFF. CDR3 nucleotides: TGCAGCGTCGGCTCCCTCATTCAGGGGCCCCAGGCGGAAGCTTTCTTT.

A word on this clone: One junction end disagrees with the germline gene, perhaps due to a read error. The genes are TRBV6-1 and TRBJ2-7, with 9 bases matching TRBD1. The CDR3 is 15 amino acids. CDR1 MNHNS and CDR2 SASEGT come from the germline V gene. CDR3 nucleotide sequence: TGTGCCAGCAGGAAAGCGACTCTGGACAGGGGAGGAATCCACTTC. It is translated as CASRKATLDRGGIHF.

This clone was counted only a few times. The chain uses TRBV27 and TRBJ2-7, with D possibly TRBD1 on 6 matching bases. The V gene's germline CDR1 is MNHEY and CDR2 SMNVEV (reference sequence). The CDR3 totals 14 residues. Trimming cost V 3 bases and J 4 bases, with 13 bases left between them. The CDR3 reads CASSFSWGQYEQYF. The CDR3 DNA is TGTGCCAGCAGTTTTAGCTGGGGGCAGTACGAGCAGTACTTC.

The chain recombines TRBV5-1 with TRBJ1-1; tentatively, D is TRBD1 (5 bases). The CDR3 contains 11 residues. Trimming shortened V by 4 bases and J by 8 bases, and 9 bases separated the two germline ends. Germline CDR1 reads SGHRS; CDR2 reads YFSETQ. CDR3 coding DNA: TGCGCCAGCAGCCTCGGGGCCGAAGCTTTCTTT. Residues: CASSLGAEAFF.

This rearrangement joins TRBV6-1 to TRBJ2-7; 8 nucleotides align to TRBD1. Germline V gene data show CDR1 as MNHNS and CDR2 as SASEGT. CDR3 length: 15 residues. Trimming removed 6 bases from V and 0 bases from J; junction bases left unmatched: 7. The CDR3 sequence: CASREGQVLSYEQYF. Written as DNA, the CDR3 is TGTGCCAGCAGGGAGGGACAGGTCCTCTCCTACGAGCAGTACTTC.

This clone appeared a few times. The chain couples TRBV4-1 to TRBJ1-3, with D perhaps TRBD1 (5 bases). Germline CDR1 MGHRA, CDR2 YSYEKL. The CDR3 contains 18 residues. V was clipped by 1 base and J by 0 bases, with 16 bases between them. This chain's CDR3 is CASSQGPGTLSSGNTIYF. Written as DNA, the CDR3 is TGCGCCAGCAGCCAAGGTCCCGGGACTCTGAGCTCTGGAAACACCATATATTTT.

This clone has more than one count but fewer than ten. The V call is TRBV7-3, the J call TRBJ2-1; TRBD1 matches 7 bases. With 1 base clipped from V and 10 bases from J, the junction kept 10 bases outside the gene matches. The CDR3 has 15 amino acids. CDR1 is SGHTA, CDR2 FQGTGA, per germline. CDR3 coding DNA: TGTGCCAGCAGCTTAAGTGGTACAGGGGCTAACGAGCAGTTCTTC. It encodes CASSLSGTGANEQFF.

This chain joins TRBV14 and TRBJ2-1; 8 nucleotides line up with TRBD1. The CDR3 loop spans 18 amino acids. Germline V gives CDR1 SGHDN, CDR2 FVKESK. The trim removed 0 bases at V and 2 bases at J, leaving 9 bases unmatched. Here the CDR3 DNA reads TGTGCCAGCAGCCAAGATCGGGTCAGGGGGCAAACCTACAATGAGCAGTTCTTC. Residues: CASSQDRVRGQTYNEQFF.

The chain links TRBV29-1 to TRBJ2-7; D may be TRBD1 (6 bases). Trimming stripped 5 bases from V and 3 bases from J, with 17 bases between. The germline CDR1 and CDR2 sequences are SQVTM and ANQGSEA. The CDR3 runs 14 residues. In DNA form, the CDR3 reads TGCAGCGTTACACAAGTACGGGACAACTACGAGCAGTACTTC. It encodes CSVTQVRDNYEQYF.

This clone was seen a handful of times. The gene calls are TRBV12-5 and TRBJ1-5; weak D call: TRBD1 (6 bases). Germline lookup yields CDR1 LGHNT and CDR2 FRNRAP. The CDR3 is 15 amino acids. V was cut by 7 bases and J by 2 bases, with 15 bases left in between. The CDR3 reads CASAYTGKGNQPQHF. CDR3 nucleotide sequence: TGTGCTAGTGCCTACACAGGGAAGGGCAATCAGCCCCAGCATTTT.

The J gene is TRBJ2-7, the V gene TRBV30; no reliable D call. CDR3 size: 14 residues. Germline CDR1 is GTSNPN and CDR2 is SVGIG (reference sequence). Trimming took off 2 bases at V and 5 bases at J, with 16 bases between the two ends. Here the CDR3 DNA reads TGTGCCTGGAGTCCCCTGGTGGGAAACCACGAGCAGTACTTC. Translated: CAWSPLVGNHEQYF.

The rearrangement joins TRBV29-1 to TRBJ2-3, with 11 bases identical to TRBD1. Trimming took 5 bases from V and 4 from J; bases not matched to a gene: 5. CDR3 length: 14 residues. Germline lookup yields CDR1 SQVTM and CDR2 ANQGSEA. CDR3 DNA sequence: TGCAGCGTTACTGGACAGGGGGCAGCAGATACGCAGTATTTT. Its translation: CSVTGQGAADTQYF.

This rearrangement joins TRBV2 to TRBJ2-7; the D gene is possibly TRBD2 (6 bases). CDR3 length equals 12 residues. The V and J ends lost 6 bases and 12 bases respectively, with 18 bases between them. The germline V gene encodes CDR1 SNHLY and CDR2 FYNNEI. CDR3 nucleotides: TGTGCCAGCAGACCAACCCCAGCCGGGGGGTACTTC. Its protein product is CASRPTPAGGYF.

The V and J genes are TRBV5-1 and TRBJ2-1; TRBD2 is a possible D gene (5 bases). Germline V gene lookup returns CDR1 SGHRS and CDR2 YFSETQ. V dropped 4 bases and J dropped 4 bases, with 12 bases sitting between them. This CDR3 is built from 14 residues. CDR3 protein: CASSPPGGYNEQFF. In nucleotides, the CDR3 is TGCGCCAGCAGCCCCCCGGGCGGGTACAATGAGCAGTTCTTC.

J is TRBJ1-1 and V is TRBV29-1; tentatively, D is TRBD1 (5 bases). CDR1 and CDR2 from the germline V gene are SQVTM and ANQGSEA. CDR3 length: 13 residues. V gave up 6 bases and J gave up 1 base, with 12 bases separating them. The CDR3 sequence is CSVRGDPNTEAFF. The CDR3 DNA is TGCAGCGTCCGAGGGGACCCGAACACTGAAGCTTTCTTT.

This chain joins TRBV5-1 and TRBJ2-6; D remains ambiguous. The CDR3 has 15 residues. V lost 4 bases and J lost 4, with 12 bases in between. CDR1 is SGHRS and CDR2 is YFSETQ in the germline V gene. CDR3 DNA: TGCGCCAGCAGCCCCCGTCCGGACGGGGCCAACGTCCTGACTTTC. It specifies CASSPRPDGANVLTF.

This clone was counted between two and nine times. V gene TRBV29-1 combines with J gene TRBJ2-7; TRBD1 might be the D (6 bases). This CDR3 region has 13 residues. Trimming pared 7 bases from V and 3 bases from J, leaving 16 bases between. Germline CDR1 SQVTM, CDR2 ANQGSEA. CDR3 bases: TGCAGCGCTTCACAGGGAACAAACTACGAGCAGTACTTC. It encodes CSASQGTNYEQYF.